This T cell receptor beta chain was observed in a study of blood T cell repertoires in COVID-19. Original processing notes: Amplifying reference gene primers gave estimates of nucleated cell counts. The repertoire was sequenced with immunoSEQ multiplex PCR; TCRdb's copy has only in-frame clones and lacks some. V and J calls and clone size come straight from that table; D and trimming were deduced from the DNA. This table holds 200,000 to 300,000 clones, approximately 90% found once. This clone was seen only a few times. V lost 0 bases, J lost 9 bases, and 12 bases lay in between. This CDR3 comprises 15 residues. Germline V gene data show CDR1 as LGHNA and CDR2 as YNFKEQ.

The chain has TRBV4-2 and TRBJ1-6; D unresolved. This TCR derives from a man aged 50 or older who had been exposed to COVID-19. Sequenced: PBMCs or T cells enriched from blood (not recorded which). The CDR3 coding sequence is TGTGCCAGCAGCCAAGATCTCGAGGAGGGTTCACCCCTCCACTTT. It encodes CASSQDLEEGSPLHF.